The rows below give T cell receptor beta chains drawn from one sample of a study of blood T cell repertoires in COVID-19. The method was immunoSEQ multiplex PCR; TCRdb's version includes in-frame clones alone and lacks a portion of them. Of roughly 280,000 clones in the sample, 75% to 90% are singletons; the top ten hold around 2.2%. The source material was peripheral blood. These receptors were taken from a woman in her 50s who had recovered from COVID-19. Each CDR3 is given with its conserved first and last residue. The D gene is left open where the match is weak. Rows give clone size only sometimes, using once, few, many, or a class for an expanded clone.

v_call,clone_size,d_call,j_call,cdr3_aa,cdr3_nt
TRBV18,.,.,TRBJ1-1,CASSPPRGWNTEAFF,TGTGCCAGCTCACCCCCCAGGGGATGGAACACTGAAGCTTTCTTT
TRBV11-2,.,TRBD2,TRBJ2-5,CATQTGTSPKETQYF,TGTGCCACCCAAACCGGGACTAGCCCAAAAGAGACCCAGTACTTC
TRBV9,.,TRBD1,TRBJ1-3,CASSATGAVNTIYF,TGTGCCAGCAGTGCGACAGGGGCCGTAAACACCATATATTTT
TRBV6-5,.,.,TRBJ2-7,CASSIEGYEQYF,TGTGCCAGCAGTATAGAGGGCTACGAGCAGTACTTC
TRBV7-2,.,TRBD1,TRBJ1-1,CASSLITGGSNTEAFF,TGTGCCAGCAGCTTAATAACAGGGGGTTCGAACACTGAAGCTTTCTTT
TRBV6-1,.,TRBD1,TRBJ2-7,CASSEIETGSYEQYF,TGTGCCAGCAGTGAAATCGAGACAGGGAGCTACGAGCAGTACTTC
TRBV6-5,.,.,TRBJ1-1,CASRGSAMNTEAFF,TGTGCCAGCAGGGGCAGTGCCATGAACACTGAAGCTTTCTTT
TRBV16,.,.,TRBJ2-7,CASSPDRGIEQYF,TGTGCCAGCAGCCCGGATAGGGGGATCGAGCAGTACTTC
TRBV5-1,.,.,TRBJ2-7,CASSLEYEQYF,TGCGCCAGCAGCCTAGAATACGAGCAGTACTTC
TRBV7-7,.,TRBD1,TRBJ2-1,CASSASGQGSGEQFF,TGTGCTAGCAGCGCCTCAGGACAGGGGTCGGGGGAGCAGTTCTTC
TRBV5-1,.,TRBD1,TRBJ1-2,CASSLTTTGEVTF,TGCGCCAGCAGCCTCACCACGACAGGGGAGGTCACCTTC
TRBV15,.,TRBD1,TRBJ1-2,CATSRGRRQGDGYTF,TGTGCCACCAGCAGAGGCCGCCGACAGGGGGATGGCTACACCTTC
TRBV7-3,.,TRBD1,TRBJ1-6,CASSLFPGGHNSPLHF,TGTGCCAGCAGCTTATTCCCAGGGGGACATAATTCACCCCTCCACTTT
TRBV15,.,.,TRBJ2-1,CATSRVRRQGGNEQFF,TGTGCCACCAGCAGAGTTAGAAGGCAGGGGGGTAATGAGCAGTTCTTC
TRBV29-1,.,.,TRBJ1-2,CSVGAGAIYGYTF,TGCAGCGTGGGGGCAGGGGCCATCTATGGCTACACCTTC
TRBV7-3,.,.,TRBJ1-1,CASSLRSYGNGLDTEAFF,TGTGCCAGCAGCTTAAGATCCTACGGGAATGGATTGGACACTGAAGCTTTCTTT
TRBV19,.,.,TRBJ1-5,CASSIRGQPNQPQHF,TGTGCCAGTAGTATCCGCGGACAGCCAAATCAGCCCCAGCATTTT
TRBV7-2,.,TRBD1,TRBJ1-6,CASSLTWDSGSPLHF,TGTGCCAGCAGCCTGACTTGGGACAGCGGTTCACCCCTCCACTTT
TRBV7-2,.,.,TRBJ1-5,CASSFSGRDQPQHF,TGTGCCAGCAGCTTCAGCGGGAGGGATCAGCCCCAGCATTTT
TRBV4-3,.,.,TRBJ1-4,CASSQEGAANEKLFF,TGCGCCAGCAGCCAAGAGGGGGCGGCTAATGAAAAACTGTTTTTT
TRBV5-5,.,.,TRBJ1-1,CASSLATGHRNTEAFF,TGTGCCAGCAGCTTGGCCACGGGACACAGGAACACTGAAGCTTTCTTT
TRBV29-1,.,.,TRBJ1-1,CSVAFNPGMNTEAFF,TGCAGCGTTGCTTTTAACCCGGGAATGAACACTGAAGCTTTCTTT
TRBV2,.,TRBD1,TRBJ2-7,CASSGGQGAPEDEQYF,TGTGCCAGCAGTGGGGGACAGGGGGCGCCTGAGGACGAGCAGTACTTC
TRBV6-5,.,TRBD1,TRBJ1-2,CASTDRGGYTF,TGTGCCAGCACGGACAGGGGTGGCTACACCTTC
TRBV14,.,TRBD2,TRBJ2-5,CASSQDHGGAETQYF,TGTGCCAGCAGCCAAGACCACGGGGGGGCTGAGACCCAGTACTTC
TRBV7-9,many,TRBD1,TRBJ1-4,CASSQTGSSNEKLFF,TGTGCCAGCAGCCAGACAGGGTCCTCTAATGAAAAACTGTTTTTT
TRBV21-1,.,.,TRBJ1-1,CASSKGAPKGMNTEAFF,TGTGCCAGCAGCAAAGGGGCCCCGAAGGGGATGAACACTGAAGCTTTCTTT
TRBV5-6,.,TRBD1,TRBJ2-7,CASTITGDEQYF,TGTGCCAGCACCATTACAGGGGACGAGCAGTACTTC